These 3 T cell receptor beta chains came from one sample sequenced in a study of cytomegalovirus exposure and HLA in healthy donors. PCR involved 60 Vbeta and 13 Jbeta primers. The method was immunoSEQ multiplex PCR; TCRdb's version includes in-frame clones alone and lacks a portion of them. The sample lists 100,000 to 150,000 clones, 70% to 80% occurring once. The sequenced sample was PBMCs. The receptors were gathered from a woman aged 50 to 65 in good health and CMV-seropositive.

The genes are TRBV7-9 and TRBJ2-1; perhaps TRBD2 as D (5 bases). There are 15 residues in the CDR3. Trimming removed 3 bases from V and 4 bases from J, with 13 bases in between. Per the germline V gene, CDR1 is SEHNR and CDR2 is FQNEAQ (reference sequence). The CDR3 sequence is CASSLDLGEYNEQFF. DNA of the CDR3: TGTGCCAGCAGCTTGGACCTTGGGGAGTACAATGAGCAGTTCTTC.

V gene TRBV5-5 combines with J gene TRBJ2-7; D perhaps matches TRBD2 (5 bases). Germline lookup yields CDR1 SGHKS and CDR2 YYEKEE (reference sequence). The CDR3 spans 12 residues. The V end lost 2 bases, the J end lost 7 bases, and 10 bases lay between the germline ends. CDR3 sequence: CASSLLVGEQYF. The CDR3 DNA reads as TGTGCCAGCAGCTTACTAGTGGGGGAGCAGTACTTC.

This clone showed up just a few times. The chain joins TRBV12-5 to TRBJ1-1; D is unclear. CDR3 size: 13 residues. Deletions cut 7 bases from V and 4 bases from J, with 13 bases between. Germline assignment: CDR1 LGHNT and CDR2 FRNRAP. CDR3 sequence reads: CASAYRHFTEAFF. The CDR3 DNA sequence: TGTGCTAGTGCCTACCGACACTTCACTGAAGCTTTCTTT.